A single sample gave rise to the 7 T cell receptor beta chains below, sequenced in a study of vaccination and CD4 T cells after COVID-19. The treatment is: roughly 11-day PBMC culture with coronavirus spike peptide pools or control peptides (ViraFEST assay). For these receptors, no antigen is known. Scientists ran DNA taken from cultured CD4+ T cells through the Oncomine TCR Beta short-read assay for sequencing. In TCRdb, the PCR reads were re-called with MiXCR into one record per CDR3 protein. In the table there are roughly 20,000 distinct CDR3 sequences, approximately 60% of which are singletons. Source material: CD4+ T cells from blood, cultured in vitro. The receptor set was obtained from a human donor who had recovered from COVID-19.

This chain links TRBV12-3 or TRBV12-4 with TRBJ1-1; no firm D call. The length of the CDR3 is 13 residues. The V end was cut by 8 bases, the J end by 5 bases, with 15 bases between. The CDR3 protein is CASRVVGETEAFF. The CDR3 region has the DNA TGTGCCAGCCGGGTTGTCGGTGAGACTGAAGCTTTCTTT.

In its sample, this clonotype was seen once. The CDR3 DNA is TGCAGTGCTGGCGACAGGGGGAGCACCGGGGAGCTGTTTTTT. Translating it yields CSAGDRGSTGELFF. The rearrangement links TRBV20-1 to TRBJ2-2; 9 bases fit TRBD1. V shed 5 bases and J 4 bases; nucleotides not matched to a gene: 5. The CDR3 has 14 amino acids. The germline CDR1 and CDR2 sequences are DFQATT and SNEGSKA (reference sequence).

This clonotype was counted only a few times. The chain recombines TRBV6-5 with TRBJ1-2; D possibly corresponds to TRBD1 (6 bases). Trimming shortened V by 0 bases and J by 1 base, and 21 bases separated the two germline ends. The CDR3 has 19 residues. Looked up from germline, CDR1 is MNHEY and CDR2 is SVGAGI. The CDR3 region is CASSYSNPGGGGGNYGYTF. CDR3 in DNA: TGTGCCAGCAGTTACTCGAACCCTGGGGGCGGGGGAGGTAACTATGGCTACACCTTC.

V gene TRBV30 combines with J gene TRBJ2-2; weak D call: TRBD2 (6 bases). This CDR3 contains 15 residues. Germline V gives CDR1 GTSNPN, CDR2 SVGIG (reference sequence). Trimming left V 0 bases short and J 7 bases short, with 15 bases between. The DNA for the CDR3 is TGTGCCTGGAGTGTACTCGGGAGTATCGGCGGGGAGCTGTTTTTT. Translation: CAWSVLGSIGGELFF.

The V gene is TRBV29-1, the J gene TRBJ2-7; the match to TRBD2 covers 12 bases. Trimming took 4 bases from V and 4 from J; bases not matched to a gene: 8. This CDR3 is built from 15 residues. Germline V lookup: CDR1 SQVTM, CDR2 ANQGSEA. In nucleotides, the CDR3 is TGCAGCGTTGGCCCCATGACTAGCGGGAGTTACGAGCAGTACTTC. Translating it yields CSVGPMTSGSYEQYF.

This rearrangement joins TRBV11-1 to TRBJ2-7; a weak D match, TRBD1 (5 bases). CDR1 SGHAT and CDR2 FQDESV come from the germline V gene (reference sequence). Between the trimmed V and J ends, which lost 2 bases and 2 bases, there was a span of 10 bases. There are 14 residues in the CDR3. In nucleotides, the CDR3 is TGTGCCAGCAGCTTATTAAGGACAACCTACGAGCAGTACTTC. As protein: CASSLLRTTYEQYF.

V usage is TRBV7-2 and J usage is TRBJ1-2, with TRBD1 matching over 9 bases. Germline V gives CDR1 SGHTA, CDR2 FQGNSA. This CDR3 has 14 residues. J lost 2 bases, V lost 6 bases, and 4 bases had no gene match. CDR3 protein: CASRRQGGNYGYTF. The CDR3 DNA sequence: TGTGCCAGCAGGAGACAGGGGGGAAACTATGGCTACACCTTC.